Listed below are T cell receptor beta chains from one sample, sequenced in a study of T-cell reconstitution after alpha-beta-depleted transplantation in children. A single record per CDR3 protein comes from TCRdb applying MiXCR to the PCR reads. The table has about 350,000 distinct CDR3 sequences, about an eighth seen once; the top ten hold 3.5% to 4.5%. The sample here was PBMCs, taken from the stem cell graft. The origin of the receptors is a human donor who donated a stem cell graft to a child with Fanconi anemia. CDR3s include the opening cysteine and the closing phenylalanine or tryptophan. The D gene is left open where the match is weak. Clone size is not always given. Where it is, it says once, few, many or a class for expanded clones.

cdr3_aa: CSVDWTGVGHEQFF; cdr3_nt: TGCAGCGTTGATTGGACAGGGGTGGGTCATGAGCAGTTCTTC; j_call: TRBJ2-1; d_call: TRBD1; v_call: TRBV29-1; clone_size: few
cdr3_aa: CASSPIAHQVGTEAFF; cdr3_nt: TGTGCCAGCAGCCCCATTGCGCATCAGGTGGGCACTGAAGCTTTCTTT; j_call: TRBJ1-1; d_call: .; v_call: TRBV9; clone_size: .
cdr3_aa: CASSQDDGETQYF; cdr3_nt: TGTGCCAGCAGCCAAGATGACGGGGAGACCCAGTACTTC; j_call: TRBJ2-5; d_call: .; v_call: TRBV4-2; clone_size: many
cdr3_aa: CASSLGSSNQPQHF; cdr3_nt: TGCGCCAGCAGTTTGGGGTCTAGCAATCAGCCCCAGCATTTT; j_call: TRBJ1-5; d_call: .; v_call: TRBV5-1; clone_size: .
cdr3_aa: CASSRTSGGSTYNEQFF; cdr3_nt: TGCGCCAGCAGCCGTACTAGCGGGGGCAGTACCTACAATGAGCAGTTCTTC; j_call: TRBJ2-1; d_call: TRBD2; v_call: TRBV4-3; clone_size: few
cdr3_aa: CASSFGTLNTEAFF; cdr3_nt: TGTGCCAGCAGCTTTGGGACATTGAACACTGAAGCTTTCTTT; j_call: TRBJ1-1; d_call: .; v_call: TRBV11-2; clone_size: few
cdr3_aa: CATSRELAGAGDTQYF; cdr3_nt: TGTGCCACCAGCAGAGAACTAGCGGGGGCCGGGGATACGCAGTATTTT; j_call: TRBJ2-3; d_call: TRBD2; v_call: TRBV15; clone_size: few
cdr3_aa: CASSLAVTETGELFF; cdr3_nt: TGCGCCAGCAGCTTGGCTGTGACGGAGACCGGGGAGCTGTTTTTT; j_call: TRBJ2-2; d_call: .; v_call: TRBV5-1; clone_size: .
cdr3_aa: CAISPLQASSGNTIYF; cdr3_nt: TGTGCCATCAGCCCTCTTCAGGCTAGCTCTGGAAACACCATATATTTT; j_call: TRBJ1-3; d_call: .; v_call: TRBV10-3; clone_size: many
cdr3_aa: CASSPTGRQETQYF; cdr3_nt: TGTGCCAGCAGCCCAACAGGGCGCCAAGAGACCCAGTACTTC; j_call: TRBJ2-5; d_call: .; v_call: TRBV3-1; clone_size: few
cdr3_aa: CASSPQVWGNTEASF; cdr3_nt: TGTGCCAGCAGTCCCCAGGTTTGGGGAAACACTGAAGCTTCCTTT; j_call: TRBJ1-1; d_call: .; v_call: TRBV27; clone_size: few
cdr3_aa: CASSYVGENTEAFF; cdr3_nt: TGTGCCAGCAGTTACGTTGGAGAGAACACTGAAGCTTTCTTT; j_call: TRBJ1-1; d_call: .; v_call: TRBV6-5; clone_size: .
cdr3_aa: CAWVTGYNEQFF; cdr3_nt: TGTGCCTGGGTGACAGGGTACAATGAGCAGTTCTTC; j_call: TRBJ2-1; d_call: TRBD1; v_call: TRBV30; clone_size: .
cdr3_aa: CASSAAEEKLFF; cdr3_nt: TGTGCCAGCAGCGCTGCCGAAGAAAAACTGTTTTTT; j_call: TRBJ1-4; d_call: .; v_call: TRBV11-2; clone_size: few
cdr3_aa: CASTSGGNTGELFF; cdr3_nt: TGTGCCAGCACTAGCGGGGGCAACACCGGGGAGCTGTTTTTT; j_call: TRBJ2-2; d_call: TRBD2; v_call: TRBV25-1; clone_size: .
cdr3_aa: CASSFRQNTEAFF; cdr3_nt: TGTGCCAGCAGTTTCCGTCAGAACACTGAAGCTTTCTTT; j_call: TRBJ1-1; d_call: .; v_call: TRBV12-3/TRBV12-4; clone_size: many
cdr3_aa: CASSQTTKMNTEAFF; cdr3_nt: TGTGCCAGTAGTCAAACCACCAAGATGAACACTGAAGCTTTCTTT; j_call: TRBJ1-1; d_call: .; v_call: TRBV19; clone_size: .